Below are 3 T cell receptor beta chains sequenced from a single sample in a study of vaccination effects on CD4 cells after COVID-19. Their cognate antigens are unknown. TCRdb's copy holds only in-frame clones and misses some; the assay was immunoSEQ multiplex PCR. The data show fewer than 40,000 clones, 82% seen once. Sequencing in the ViraFEST assay came after antigen-specific CD4+ T cells had been expanded with viral peptide pools, which were used to stimulate PBMC. CD4+ T cells were isolated after nine to ten days of culture. The cohort was immunized with two doses of either the BNT162b2 or mRNA-1273 vaccine. This specimen consisted of CD4+ T cells from PBMCs cultured with HCoV-NL63 spike peptides, obtained after COVID-19 vaccination. These receptors originate from a human donor who received a COVID-19 vaccine. Some clones in this sample may be carry-over from other donors' samples.

The J gene is TRBJ1-2, the V gene TRBV19; 8 nucleotides align to TRBD1. J lost 4 bases, V lost 0 bases, and 13 bases had no gene match. Germline lookup yields CDR1 LNHDA and CDR2 SQIVND (reference sequence). The CDR3 sequence is 18 residues long. The DNA of the CDR3 is TGTGCCAGTAGTATAGATTATCGCGACAGGGGATATATCTATGGCTACACCTTC. It specifies CASSIDYRDRGYIYGYTF. Supplemented by reference TRBV19 and TRBJ1-2, the full variable domain reads DGGITQSPKYLFRKEGQNVTLSCEQNLNHDAMYWYRQDPGQGLRLIYYSQIVNDFQKGDIAEGYSVSREKKESFPLTVTSAQKNPTAFYLCASSIDYRDRGYIYGYTFGSGTRLTVV.

The chain uses TRBV2 and TRBJ2-2, with D possibly being TRBD2 (6 bases). CDR1 SNHLY and CDR2 FYNNEI come from the germline V gene. The CDR3 contains 15 residues. Trimming removed 6 bases at V and 6 bases at J, with 17 bases between. The CDR3, as DNA: TGTGCCAGCAGGGAGGGAACTAGCCGGTCCGGGGAGCTGTTTTTT. Its protein is CASREGTSRSGELFF.

CDR3 DNA: TGCGCCAGCAGCTTGGAGGGGGCGCGAGAGCAGTACGTC. Its protein is CASSLEGAREQYV. This chain links TRBV5-1 with TRBJ2-7; 7 bases agree with TRBD1. Germline V lookup: CDR1 SGHRS, CDR2 YFSETQ. Trimming removed 0 bases from V and 7 bases from J; junction bases left unmatched: 4. CDR3 length: 13 residues.